This is a list of T cell receptor beta chains from one sample in a study of neurological immune-mediated disorders. TCRdb reprocessed the 5' RACE reads via MiXCR and lists one record per CDR3 protein. The sample carries about 70,000 distinct CDR3 sequences, 2.5% to 3.5% recorded once. Sequencing input: PBMCs. The source of these receptors is a woman between 45 and 65 years old with multiple sclerosis. The CDR3 runs from the conserved cysteine through the conserved F or W. D genes are given only for firm matches.

CDR3 length	D gene	J gene	V gene	CDR3 protein
15	.	TRBJ1-1	TRBV3-1	CASSQEGFGNTEAFF
14	.	TRBJ2-3	TRBV11-3	CASSYSGSTDTQYF
18	TRBD2	TRBJ2-1	TRBV18	CASSQLAGDLNRHNEQFF
16	TRBD1	TRBJ1-2	TRBV5-1	CASSLVDRAPNYGYTF
13	.	TRBJ1-1	TRBV7-9	CASSLPRYTEAFF
14	.	TRBJ2-3	TRBV7-2	CASTWTASTDTQYF
14	TRBD1	TRBJ2-1	TRBV20-1	CSADQGALYNEQFF
14	.	TRBJ1-4	TRBV18	CASSPRETNEKLFF
12	.	TRBJ1-1	TRBV12-3/TRBV12-4	CASRLDSRPAFF
14	.	TRBJ1-1	TRBV27	CASRNGYSNTEAFF
18	.	TRBJ2-3	TRBV20-1	CSASPTLQGASSTDTQYF
18	.	TRBJ2-3	TRBV6-5	CASSYSISSGAETDTQYF
13	.	TRBJ2-4	TRBV18	CASSGEPKNIQYF
15	.	TRBJ2-2	TRBV20-1	CSARLDGPNTGELFF
14	.	TRBJ1-6	TRBV3-1	CASSQGRGNSPLHF
15	.	TRBJ1-1	TRBV20-1	CSAWALGRMNTEAFF
13	TRBD1	TRBJ2-7	TRBV5-5	CASSPTGDYEQYF
15	.	TRBJ2-7	TRBV18	CASSRGASVGYEQYF
14	.	TRBJ2-5	TRBV18	CASSPGRIQETQYF
13	.	TRBJ2-2	TRBV7-6	CASSPREAGELFF
16	.	TRBJ1-1	TRBV5-1	CASNLGPPQWHTEAFF
16	TRBD2	TRBJ2-7	TRBV20-1	CSAQRNIGTRSYEQYF
17	TRBD2	TRBJ2-1	TRBV7-6	CASSFQIAGGPGNEQFF
16	.	TRBJ1-2	TRBV20-1	CSAREMRPGRNYGYTF
14	.	TRBJ2-3	TRBV20-1	CSARDSAGADTQYF
11	.	TRBJ1-4	TRBV10-3	CAISEGWKLFF
15	.	TRBJ1-3	TRBV9	CASSAGLSSGNTIYF
15	.	TRBJ2-2	TRBV4-2	CASSQDRPNTGELFF
13	.	TRBJ2-2	TRBV7-7	CASSYENTGELFF
14	.	TRBJ2-1	TRBV12-3/TRBV12-4	CASRDLGTFNEQFF
13	.	TRBJ2-5	TRBV5-1	CASSLTGSETQYF
15	.	TRBJ1-1	TRBV9	CASSVPPGIGHEAFF
12	.	TRBJ2-4	TRBV5-5	CDSSTHQGLEYF
17	TRBD2	TRBJ2-3	TRBV6-5	CASSYSTSGSEADTQYF
14	.	TRBJ2-5	TRBV29-1	CSAIEGQRQETQYF
12	.	TRBJ2-5	TRBV20-1	CSAFDQRETQYF
17	.	TRBJ2-7	TRBV20-1	CSARESTNFLSSYEQYF
15	.	TRBJ2-1	TRBV5-1	CASSLSQTVINEQFF